The T cell receptor (beta chain) described here comes from a study of OX40 agonist ivuxolimab in advanced cancers. Broadly, across the study: Ivuxolimab was an agonistic, fully human IgG2 monoclonal antibody directed against OX40 (CD134), a costimulatory receptor. Intravenous ivuxolimab was administered to patients every 2 weeks at six dose levels: 0.01, 0.1, 0.3, 1.5, 3 and 10 mg/kg. Among the 50 to 55 dose-escalation patients, around 20 had hepatocellular carcinoma, around 15 melanoma, 9 renal cell carcinoma and 9 head and neck cancer. The dose-escalation cohort was approximately 83% male with a mean age of about 60 years, ranging from about 23 to 85. Patients were allowed to have had prior anti-PD-1, anti-PD-L1 or anti-CTLA-4 therapy, and approximately 43% of the dose-escalation patients had previously received checkpoint inhibitors. Partial responses were achieved by three dose-escalation patients, of whom one had hepatocellular carcinoma and two had cutaneous melanoma. Peripheral TCRbeta sequencing aimed to test whether ivuxolimab altered TCR sequence diversity and caused clonal T-cell expansion. The paper reports the monotherapy dose-escalation portion (N of about 56 patients) of the phase I ivuxolimab trial.

CDR1 is given as SGHNT and CDR2 as YYREEE, both from the germline V gene (reference sequence). V is pared back by 4 bases and J by 3 bases, with 16 bases lying between the germline termini. From the cysteine up to the phenylalanine, the CDR3 has a length of 15 residues. The only DNA kept is the CDR3, 45 bases in frame from the first base. The table lists this clone with many counts. No antigen is known for it. Per-base quality was not reported, and no clone a single base away is much larger than it. The trial excluded patients who had a history of autoimmune disease or were on systemic immunosuppression. Peripheral blood for TCR sequencing was collected from all dose cohorts at baseline, on cycle 4 day 1, and on cycle 7 day 1. The samples were drawn from a first-in-human, open-label, multicenter phase I dose-escalation trial of ivuxolimab. Adults with locally advanced or metastatic melanoma, renal cell, hepatocellular, or head and neck squamous cell carcinoma were enrolled in the trial. Before TCR sequencing, CD4+ T cells and CD8+ T cells were sorted from peripheral blood as separate populations.

Genomic DNA was isolated from the sorted cells so that the TCRbeta CDR3 region could be sequenced. TCRbeta CDR3 regions were sequenced using the immunoSEQ Assay. The table comes from immuneACCESS by way of TCRdb, which keeps in-frame sequences with V and J called. Part of the clones is missing from these tables; in studies checked, under half for an unresolved V gene and the rest for unknown reasons. The sample table shows tens of thousands of clones, and around 80% are seen once. Of the sample, roughly 5.4% is held by the ten largest clones. Points the paper makes about the study in general: At doses of 0.1 to 3.0 mg/kg, clonal expansion of both CD4+ and CD8+ blood T cells was observed from baseline to week 6. Partial responders in the 0.1-3.0 mg/kg groups had among the lowest normalized peripheral clonal expansion, especially among CD8+ T cells. Low levels of normalized T-cell clonal expansion were also seen in some nonresponding patients. After ivuxolimab, CD8+ T cells had more expanded clones than CD4+ T cells on average. Which antigens the clonally expanded peripheral T cells were specific for was not determined.

The rearranged segments are TRBV5-4 and TRBJ1-1; the D gene cannot be resolved reliably. This TCR came from an adult with an advanced solid tumor such as melanoma, head and neck, liver or kidney cancer. Sequencing was performed on CD4+ or CD8+ T cells sorted from blood, taken in a trial of the OX40 agonist ivuxolimab. CDR3 loop: CASSTINELYTEAFF. The DNA sequence is TGTGCCAGCAGCACCATTAACGAGTTATACACTGAAGCTTTCTTT.